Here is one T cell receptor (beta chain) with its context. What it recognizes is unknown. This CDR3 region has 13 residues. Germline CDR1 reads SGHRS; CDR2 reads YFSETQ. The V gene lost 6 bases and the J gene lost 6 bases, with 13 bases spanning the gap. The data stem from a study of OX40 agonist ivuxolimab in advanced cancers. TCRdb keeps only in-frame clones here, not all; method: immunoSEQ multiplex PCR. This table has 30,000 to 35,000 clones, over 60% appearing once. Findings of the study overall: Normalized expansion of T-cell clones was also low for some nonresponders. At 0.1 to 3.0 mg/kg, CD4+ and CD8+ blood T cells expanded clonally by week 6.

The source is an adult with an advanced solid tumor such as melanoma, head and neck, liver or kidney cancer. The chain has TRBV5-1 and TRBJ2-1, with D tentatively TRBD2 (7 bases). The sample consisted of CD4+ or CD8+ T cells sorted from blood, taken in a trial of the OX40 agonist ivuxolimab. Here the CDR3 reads CASTAGAVNEQFF. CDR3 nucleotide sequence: TGCGCCAGCACCGCGGGGGCGGTCAATGAGCAGTTCTTC.